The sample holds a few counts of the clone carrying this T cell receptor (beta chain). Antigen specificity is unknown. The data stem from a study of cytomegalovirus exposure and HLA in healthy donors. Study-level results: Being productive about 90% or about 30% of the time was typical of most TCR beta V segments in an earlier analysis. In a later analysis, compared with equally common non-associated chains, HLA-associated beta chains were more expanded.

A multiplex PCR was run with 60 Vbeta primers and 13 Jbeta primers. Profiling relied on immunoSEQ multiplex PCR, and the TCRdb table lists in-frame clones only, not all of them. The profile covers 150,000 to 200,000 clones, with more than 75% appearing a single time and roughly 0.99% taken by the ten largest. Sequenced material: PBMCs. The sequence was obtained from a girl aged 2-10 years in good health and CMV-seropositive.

CDR3: CASSLSGGGPDTQYF. CDR3 DNA sequence: TGTGCCAGCAGCTTATCCGGGGGAGGCCCTGATACGCAGTATTTT. V and J are TRBV7-3 and TRBJ2-3; maybe TRBD2 (6 bases). Per the germline V gene, CDR1 is SGHTA and CDR2 is FQGTGA. This CDR3 is built from 15 residues. V was shortened by 2 bases and J by 6 bases, with 15 bases between the two germline ends.